The rows below give T cell receptor beta chains drawn from one sample of a study of T cells after yellow fever vaccination. TCRdb reprocessed the 5' RACE reads via MiXCR and lists one record per CDR3 protein. Here the sample spans nearly 550,000 distinct CDR3 sequences, around 21% being singletons. The material sequenced was PBMCs, taken 15 days after the yellow fever booster vaccination. The source is a man younger than 40 who received the YFV17D yellow fever vaccine. CDR3s include the opening cysteine and the closing phenylalanine or tryptophan. The D gene is left open where the match is weak. Size is omitted from some rows. Given values are once, few, many or a class for expanded clones.

TRBJ1-1 | few | TRBV20-1 | - | TGCAGTGCTAGGAGGACGGTGAACACTGAAGCTTTCTTT | CSARRTVNTEAFF
TRBJ2-1 | few | TRBV5-1 | - | TGCGCCAGCAGCTTGTGGCAGGGGAACAATGAGCAGTTCTTC | CASSLWQGNNEQFF
TRBJ1-6 | - | TRBV20-1 | - | TGCAGTGCTAGAGATCAAGGGCAGGGAGGGCATAATTCACCCCTCCACTTT | CSARDQGQGGHNSPLHF
TRBJ2-3 | few | TRBV20-1 | - | TGCAGTGCTCGCAAGACAGGCACAGATACGCAGTATTTT | CSARKTGTDTQYF
TRBJ2-1 | - | TRBV5-1 | - | TGCGCCAGCAGCGTTATAGGAGGGGGCAGTGAGCAGTTCTTC | CASSVIGGGSEQFF
TRBJ1-6 | - | TRBV7-2 | - | TGTGCCAGCAGCTCGATTTTCTATAATTCACCCCTCCACTTT | CASSSIFYNSPLHF
TRBJ2-1 | - | TRBV7-8 | TRBD1 | TGTGCCAGCAGCTCAAGGACAGGTGTCAATGAGCAGTTCTTC | CASSSRTGVNEQFF
TRBJ2-5 | - | TRBV27 | TRBD1 | TGTGCCAGCAGTAGCGGACAGGGAAATTGGGAGACCCAGTACTTC | CASSSGQGNWETQYF
TRBJ2-5 | few | TRBV10-3 | - | TGTGCCATCAGTGAGTTTGAAGAGACCCAGTACTTC | CAISEFEETQYF
TRBJ2-1 | few | TRBV2 | TRBD1 | TGTGCCAGCGGACAGGGGCTAAGTGACAATGAGCAGTTCTTC | CASGQGLSDNEQFF
TRBJ2-7 | few | TRBV29-1 | - | TGCAGCGCCGTTTGGGCGGGCGAGCAGTACTTC | CSAVWAGEQYF
TRBJ2-5 | - | TRBV7-2 | - | TGTGCCAGCAGCCGAAGAGGGTACCAAGAGACCCAGTACTTC | CASSRRGYQETQYF
TRBJ2-2 | - | TRBV28 | - | TGTGCCAGCAGTTTCCAAGGGGGGAGGGACACCGGGGAGCTGTTTTTT | CASSFQGGRDTGELFF
TRBJ2-1 | - | TRBV11-2 | - | TGTGCCAGCAGCAAAGGGGACCACTCCTACAATGAGCAGTTCTTC | CASSKGDHSYNEQFF
TRBJ2-7 | - | TRBV5-1 | - | TGCGCCAGCAGCGTTAATAGGCGGGGCTCCTACGAGCAGTACTTC | CASSVNRRGSYEQYF
TRBJ2-7 | few | TRBV7-6 | TRBD2 | TGTGCCAGCAGCTTAGATATCGGCGGGAGGGCCTCCGAGCAGTACTTC | CASSLDIGGRASEQYF
TRBJ2-3 | few | TRBV12-3/TRBV12-4 | TRBD2 | TGTGCCAGCAGTCCCACTAGCGCCCCATTGCAGTATTTT | CASSPTSAPLQYF
TRBJ2-5 | few | TRBV3-1 | TRBD1 | TGTGCCAGCAGCCAGGGACAGTACTCTCAAGAGACCCAGTACTTC | CASSQGQYSQETQYF
TRBJ2-6 | - | TRBV11-2 | - | TGTGCCAGCAGCTCCCGCTGGGGGGACAGTTCCTCTGGGGCCAACGTCCTGACTTTC | CASSSRWGDSSSGANVLTF
TRBJ2-7 | - | TRBV24-1 | - | TGTGCCACCAGTGGCGCCCCGAGGGATTACGAGCAGTACTTC | CATSGAPRDYEQYF
TRBJ2-4 | - | TRBV20-1 | - | TGCAGTGCCGACGCACTTGGAAGTCGGAGGGGAAACATTCAGTACTTC | CSADALGSRRGNIQYF
TRBJ2-3 | - | TRBV18 | - | TGTGCCAGCTCACCAAGAGTAGCCACAGATACGCAGTATTTT | CASSPRVATDTQYF